This entry lists 9 T cell receptor beta chains sequenced from one sample in a study of CD8 T cells in ankylosing spondylitis. A single record per CDR3 protein comes from TCRdb applying MiXCR to the 5' RACE reads. The sample records around 150,000 distinct CDR3 sequences, 40% to 50% being singletons. Sequenced material: synovial fluid, either unsorted or a sorted T cell fraction (not recorded which). The receptors shown here come from a male donor with ankylosing spondylitis.

This clonotype was seen more than once but under ten times. This chain links TRBV10-3 with TRBJ2-3; D is possibly TRBD2 (6 bases). V gave up 5 bases and J gave up 2 bases, with 14 bases separating them. Germline V CDR1 and CDR2: ENHRY, SYGVKD. This CDR3 is 15 amino acids long. CDR3 sequence (DNA): TGTGCCATCAGTAGGACGGGAGAGTCCACAGATACGCAGTATTTT. Residues: CAISRTGESTDTQYF.

This chain uses TRBV12-3 or TRBV12-4 with TRBJ2-7, with 10 bases that match TRBD2. V trimming: 6 bases; J trimming: 7 bases; junction bases outside the gene matches: 9. The length of the CDR3 is 14 residues. The CDR3 is CASSSGTSVGEQYF. In DNA form, the CDR3 reads TGTGCCAGCAGCTCCGGGACTAGCGTGGGGGAGCAGTACTTC.

Only a few counts were recorded for this clonotype. The chain links TRBV6-4 to TRBJ1-1; possibly TRBD1 for D (5 bases). Per germline, CDR1 MRHNA and CDR2 SNTAGT. The V end was cut by 5 bases, the J end by 4 bases, with 14 bases between. CDR3 length: 14 residues. Here the CDR3 DNA reads TGTGCCAGCAGTCTAGATGTGGGGGGCACTGAAGCTTTCTTT. It translates to CASSLDVGGTEAFF.

Many counts were recorded for this clonotype. This rearrangement joins TRBV7-6 to TRBJ2-5; no reliable D call. The ends were cut back, 1 base at V and 10 bases at J, with 7 bases in the middle. Looked up from germline, CDR1 is SGHVS and CDR2 is FNYEAQ. This CDR3 comprises 11 residues. CDR3 protein: CASSLERNQYF. The CDR3 coding sequence is TGTGCCAGCAGCTTAGAGAGGAACCAGTACTTC.

V usage is TRBV15 and J usage is TRBJ2-1; no definite D call. This CDR3 is 15 amino acids long. Germline V gives CDR1 LNHNV, CDR2 YYDKDF (reference sequence). The ends were cut back, 0 bases at V and 4 bases at J, with 10 bases in the middle. CDR3 residues: CATSRDAAFYNEQFF. Here the CDR3 DNA reads TGTGCCACCAGCAGAGATGCAGCTTTTTACAATGAGCAGTTCTTC. Full variable domain (missing parts from reference TRBV15 and TRBJ2-1): DAMVIQNPRYQVTQFGKPVTLSCSQTLNHNVMYWYQQKSSQAPKLLFHYYDKDFNNEADTPDNFQSRRPNTSFCFLDIRSPGLGDTAMYLCATSRDAAFYNEQFFGPGTRLTVL.

The V call is TRBV11-3, the J call TRBJ2-5; no firm D call. Germline CDR1 reads SGHNT; CDR2 reads YENEEA. CDR3 size: 14 residues. The ends were cut back, 5 bases at V and 2 bases at J, with 12 bases in the middle. The CDR3 protein is CASSPPRIQETQYF. The CDR3 region has the DNA TGTGCCAGCAGCCCACCTCGGATTCAAGAGACCCAGTACTTC.

V usage is TRBV5-1 and J usage is TRBJ1-3; 8 bases align to TRBD1. Germline loops: CDR1 SGHRS, CDR2 YFSETQ. The J segment lost 4 bases and the V segment lost 0 bases, leaving 9 bases of the junction unmatched. The CDR3 totals 17 residues. The CDR3 sequence is CASSLVPDRVDGNTIYF. The CDR3 nucleotides are TGCGCCAGCAGCTTGGTCCCGGACAGGGTGGACGGAAACACCATATATTTT.

This chain links TRBV9 with TRBJ1-2; a weak D match, TRBD1 (5 bases). The CDR3 has 13 amino acids. V dropped 5 bases and J dropped 4 bases, with 12 bases sitting between them. CDR1 is SGDLS, CDR2 YYNGEE, per germline. Here the CDR3 DNA reads TGTGCCAGCAGTGCAGACAGCACCTATGGCTACACCTTC. Residues: CASSADSTYGYTF.

This clonotype has just a few counts. The V gene is TRBV10-3, the J gene TRBJ2-3, with 7 bases aligning to TRBD1. Germline V CDR1 and CDR2: ENHRY, SYGVKD. With 0 bases clipped from V and 4 bases from J, the junction kept 7 bases outside the gene matches. The length of the CDR3 is 16 residues. CDR3 bases: TGTGCCATCAGTGAGTCCCCGGGTAGGGGGCCAGATACGCAGTATTTT. As protein: CAISESPGRGPDTQYF.